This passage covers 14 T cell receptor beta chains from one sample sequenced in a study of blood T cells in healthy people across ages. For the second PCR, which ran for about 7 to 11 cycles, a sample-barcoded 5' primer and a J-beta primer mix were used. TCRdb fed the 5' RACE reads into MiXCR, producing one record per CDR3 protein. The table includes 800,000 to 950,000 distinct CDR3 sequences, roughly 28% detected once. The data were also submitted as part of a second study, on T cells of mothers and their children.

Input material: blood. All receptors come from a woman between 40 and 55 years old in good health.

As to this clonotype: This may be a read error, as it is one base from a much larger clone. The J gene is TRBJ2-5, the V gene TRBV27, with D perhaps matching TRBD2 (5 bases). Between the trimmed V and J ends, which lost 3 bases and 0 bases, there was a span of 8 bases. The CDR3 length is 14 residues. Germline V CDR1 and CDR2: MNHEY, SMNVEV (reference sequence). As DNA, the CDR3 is TGTGCCAGCAGTTTCGGGGAAGACCAAGAGACCCAGTACTTC. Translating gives CASSFGEDQETQYF.

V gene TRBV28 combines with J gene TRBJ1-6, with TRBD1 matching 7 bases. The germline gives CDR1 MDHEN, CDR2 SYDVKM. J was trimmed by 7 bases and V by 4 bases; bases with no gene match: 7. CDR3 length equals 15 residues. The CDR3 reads CASSSLTGSNSPLHF. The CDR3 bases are TGTGCCAGCAGTTCTTTGACAGGGTCAAATTCACCCCTCCACTTT.

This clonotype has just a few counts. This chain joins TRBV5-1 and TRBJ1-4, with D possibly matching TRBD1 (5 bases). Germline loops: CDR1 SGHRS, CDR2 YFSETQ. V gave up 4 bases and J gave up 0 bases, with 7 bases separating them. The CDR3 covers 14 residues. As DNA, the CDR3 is TGCGCCAGCAGCATGACAGCAACTAATGAAAAACTGTTTTTT. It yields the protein CASSMTATNEKLFF.

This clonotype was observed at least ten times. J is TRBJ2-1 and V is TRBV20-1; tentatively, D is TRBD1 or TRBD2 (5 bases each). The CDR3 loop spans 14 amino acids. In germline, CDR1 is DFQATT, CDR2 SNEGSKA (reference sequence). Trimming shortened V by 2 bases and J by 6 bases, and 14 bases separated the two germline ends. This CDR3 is CSARIPQGVNEQFF. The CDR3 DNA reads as TGCAGTGCTAGAATCCCTCAGGGAGTCAATGAGCAGTTCTTC.

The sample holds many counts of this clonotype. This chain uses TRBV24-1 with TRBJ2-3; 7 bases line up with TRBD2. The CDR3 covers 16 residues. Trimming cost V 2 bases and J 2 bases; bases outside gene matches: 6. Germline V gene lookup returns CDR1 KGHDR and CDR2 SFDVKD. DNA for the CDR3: TGTGCCACCAGTGATTACCGAGCGGGATACACAGATACGCAGTATTTT. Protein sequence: CATSDYRAGYTDTQYF.

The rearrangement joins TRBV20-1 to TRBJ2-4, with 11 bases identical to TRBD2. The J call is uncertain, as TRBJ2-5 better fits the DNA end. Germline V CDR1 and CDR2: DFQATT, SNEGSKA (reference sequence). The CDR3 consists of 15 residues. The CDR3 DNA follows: TGCAGTGCTAAACGACTAGCGGGAATGGGAGAGACCCAGTACTTC. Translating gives CSAKRLAGMGETQYF.

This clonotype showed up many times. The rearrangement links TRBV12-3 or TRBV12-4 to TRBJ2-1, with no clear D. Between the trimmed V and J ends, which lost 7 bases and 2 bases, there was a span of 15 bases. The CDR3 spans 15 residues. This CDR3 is CASKERRSAYNEQFF. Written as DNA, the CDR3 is TGTGCCAGCAAGGAACGGCGGAGCGCCTACAATGAGCAGTTCTTC.

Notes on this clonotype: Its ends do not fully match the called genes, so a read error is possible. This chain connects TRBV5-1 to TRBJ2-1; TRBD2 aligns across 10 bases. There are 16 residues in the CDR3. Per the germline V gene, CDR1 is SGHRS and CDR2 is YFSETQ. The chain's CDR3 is CTSSLGGLAGANEQFF. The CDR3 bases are TGCACCAGCAGCTTGGGTGGCCTAGCGGGGGCCAATGAGCAGTTCTTC.

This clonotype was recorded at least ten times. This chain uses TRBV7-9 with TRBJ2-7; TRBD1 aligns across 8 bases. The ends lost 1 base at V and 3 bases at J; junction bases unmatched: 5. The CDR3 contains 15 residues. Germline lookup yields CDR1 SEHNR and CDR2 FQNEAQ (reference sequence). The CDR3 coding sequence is TGTGCCAGCAGCTTAGAGCAGGGGGCCCACTACGAGCAGTACTTC. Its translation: CASSLEQGAHYEQYF.

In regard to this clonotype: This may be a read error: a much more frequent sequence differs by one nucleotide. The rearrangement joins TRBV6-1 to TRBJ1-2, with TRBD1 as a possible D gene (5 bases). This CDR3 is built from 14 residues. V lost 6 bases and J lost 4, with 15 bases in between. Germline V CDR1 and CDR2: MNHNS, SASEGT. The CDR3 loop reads CASREQGYGYGYTF. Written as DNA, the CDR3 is TGTGCCAGCAGGGAGCAGGGTTACGGCTATGGCTACACCTTC.

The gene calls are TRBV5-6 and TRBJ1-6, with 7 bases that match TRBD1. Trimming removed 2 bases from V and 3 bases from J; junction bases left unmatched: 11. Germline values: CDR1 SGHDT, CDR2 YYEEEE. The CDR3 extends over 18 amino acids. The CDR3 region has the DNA TGTGCCAGCAGCTTCGCTGAGTTAGCAGGGGGCTATAATTCACCCCTCCACTTT. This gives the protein CASSFAELAGGYNSPLHF.

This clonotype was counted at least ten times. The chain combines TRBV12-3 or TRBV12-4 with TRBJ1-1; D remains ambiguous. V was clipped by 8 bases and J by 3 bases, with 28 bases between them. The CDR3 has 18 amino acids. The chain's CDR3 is CASGSSIGPTRADTEAFF. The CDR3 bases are TGTGCCAGCGGCAGTTCAATCGGACCGACTAGGGCCGACACTGAAGCTTTCTTT.

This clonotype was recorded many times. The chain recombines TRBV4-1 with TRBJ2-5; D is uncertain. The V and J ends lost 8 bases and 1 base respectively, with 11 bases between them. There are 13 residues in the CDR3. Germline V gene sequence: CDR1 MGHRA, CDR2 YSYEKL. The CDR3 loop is CASGVRLQETQYF. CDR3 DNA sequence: TGCGCCAGCGGAGTAAGACTCCAAGAGACCCAGTACTTC.

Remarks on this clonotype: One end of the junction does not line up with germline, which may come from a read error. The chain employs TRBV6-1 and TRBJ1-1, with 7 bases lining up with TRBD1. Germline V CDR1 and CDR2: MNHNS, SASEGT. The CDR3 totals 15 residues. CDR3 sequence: CTSRGDRTVNTEAFF. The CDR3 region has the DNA TGTACCAGCAGGGGGGACAGAACTGTGAACACTGAAGCTTTCTTT.